This T cell receptor (beta chain) was sequenced during a study of T cell repertoires in breast cancer (dated by TCRdb to the mid-2010s). Some background on the complete study: Samples profiled in the study came from tumors, lymph nodes and peripheral blood lymphocytes of breast cancer patients, along with peripheral blood from healthy control donors. The majority of the 21 patient tumors analyzed for shared TCRs were ER+/PR+. The controls were nine healthy donors whose age range was similar to that of the patients. On average, sequencing produced about 550,000 sequences per sample, which came to 9 to 10 reads per input cell. The study reasoned that TCRs shared between breast cancer patients would target shared antigens, given breast cancer's low mutational burden and rare common mutations. After being minced and digested with Liberase and DNase, tumors and tumor-involved lymph nodes were passed through 70-um and 40-um filters. Tumor-free lymph nodes were processed with no enzymatic digestion, and blood samples were separated using Ficoll. General conclusions and limits of the study: Tumor-involved sentinel lymph nodes shared about fourfold more TCRs with matched tumor repertoires than tumor-free nodes (about 8.3% versus 1.9%). Eighteen TCR pairs were shared across seven or more patient tumors and were rarely found in control blood, which suggested possible tumor specificity. TRBV7 predominated among shared TCRs, which may reflect tumor recognition or a mispriming bias from eight TRBV7 primers. Genuine antitumor clones may have been missed because singleton TCRs were discarded and only part of each tumor was sampled. Because transcript abundance and primer differences skewed clone recovery, emulsion RT-PCR was regarded as qualitative rather than quantitative. Shared TCRs were encoded by various nucleotide sequences, which suggests selection and expansion based on antigen.

The library was produced with emulsion pairing. Unpaired genes were suppressed by a second nested PCR containing blocking oligos, after which a third nested PCR added Illumina adaptors and barcodes. Each emulsion RT-PCR master mix contained about 4,500-270,000 T cells, with C-region, Stepout and V-region primers. The Micellula Emulsion and Purification Kit was used to generate emulsions, and Qiagen OneStep RT-PCR reagents were used for RT-PCR. Pooled libraries were sequenced on an Illumina MiSeq with paired-end 2 x 250 reads. The study's own analysis went as follows. In Galaxy, read pairs were joined and then clipped at the engineered overlap into separate alpha and beta files, and any unclipped reads were discarded. Alpha-beta pairs were assigned with CompleteTCR, a MiTCR-based pipeline that links chains sharing read cluster identifiers using an R script. TCR sequences seen only once, which were about 1-3.3%, were removed as potential sequencing errors. In-frame beta chains were kept once TCRdb had trimmed the public reads at Q25 with fastp and called clones with MiXCR. Entries that share a CDR3 protein sequence are merged under the most common genes and DNA. These V and J calls rely on TCRdb rather than the paper's analysis. The sample table lists about 40,000 distinct CDR3 sequences, over 40% of them with a count of one. The ten biggest clones cover 50% to 65% of the sample.

A remark on this clonotype: The target of this receptor is not known. At one of its ends the junction is not consistent with the germline gene, which may arise from a read error.

The germline V gene specifies MNHEY as CDR1 and SVGEGT as CDR2. Including cysteine and phenylalanine, the CDR3 has 11 amino acids. CDR3 DNA only is kept here, 33 bases in frame from base 1. To analyze paired alpha-beta TCRs of CD8+ T cells, the researchers used an expanded emulsion RT-PCR method with primers covering all TCR V genes. CD8+ T cells were isolated with a CD8 positive selection kit and were then incubated overnight in roughly 10 IU/mL IL-2 prior to emulsion RT-PCR. Sample: CD8+ T cells. In this chain, TRBV6-2 or TRBV6-3 is recombined with TRBJ2-7, and the D gene may be TRBD2, 5 bases matching. The clonotype comes from a pool of human donors with breast cancer or a healthy control (not recorded which). The DNA is TGTGCCTCGGGGAATATGTACGGGCAGTACTTC. This encodes CASGNMYGQYF.